The 32 T cell receptor beta chains presented below share a single source sample, sequenced in a study of blood T cell repertoires in COVID-19 (dated by TCRdb to 2018 to 2020). Libraries were constructed by the immunoSEQ multiplex PCR assay. TCRdb took over this immuneACCESS table, retaining in-frame rearrangements with V and J assigned. Such tables are incomplete; in checked studies, under half of the missing clones stem from an unresolved V gene, and the remainder is unexplained. Across this sample there are about 180,000 clones, with around 84% seen only once. In total, the top ten clones hold roughly 7% of the sample. Specimen: peripheral blood. All receptors derive from a man aged 50 to 60 with active or convalescent COVID-19.

This chain connects TRBV7-2 to TRBJ2-1; TRBD2 matches 7 bases. The CDR3 length is 16 residues. After removal of 3 bases from V and 7 bases from J, the junction contained 12 bases not matched to a gene. Germline values: CDR1 SGHTA, CDR2 FQGNSA. The CDR3 sequence is CASSLVPGGRRNEQFF. CDR3 DNA sequence: TGTGCCAGCAGCTTGGTCCCAGGCGGGAGAAGGAATGAGCAGTTCTTC.

The CDR3 DNA follows: TGTGCCAGCAGCCAAGATTACGGACTTAGGACCAATGAGCAGTTCTTC. Protein product: CASSQDYGLRTNEQFF. V gene TRBV3-1 (or the pseudogene TRBV3-2) combines with J gene TRBJ2-1, with D perhaps matching TRBD2 (5 bases). Germline V lookup: CDR1 LGHDT, CDR2 YNNKEL (reference sequence). The ends were cut back, 0 bases at V and 6 bases at J, with 15 bases in the middle. CDR3 size: 16 residues.

This clone was detected only a few times. The chain employs TRBV7-3 and TRBJ1-1; TRBD1 matches at 12 bases. The CDR3 has 18 residues. CDR1 and CDR2 from the germline V gene are SGHTA and FQGTGA. After removal of 5 bases from V and 5 bases from J, the junction contained 15 bases not matched to a gene. CDR3: CASSALPGQGARDTEAFF. The CDR3 region has the DNA TGTGCCAGCAGCGCCCTTCCGGGACAGGGGGCGCGGGATACTGAAGCTTTCTTT. The full variable domain, with the rest looked up from reference TRBV7-3 and TRBJ1-1, is GAGVSQTPSNKVTEKGKYVELRCDPISGHTALYWYRQSLGQGPEFLIYFQGTGAADDSGLPNDRFFAVRPEGSVSTLKIQRTERGDSAVYLCASSALPGQGARDTEAFFGQGTRLTVV.

The chain uses TRBV4-1 and TRBJ2-7; TRBD1 agrees at 7 bases. Germline CDR1 reads MGHRA; CDR2 reads YSYEKL. This CDR3 is built from 15 residues. Germline trimming cut 4 bases from V and 5 bases from J; bases unmatched to any gene: 11. In DNA form, the CDR3 reads TGCGCCAGCAGCCGCAGCCTACAGGGGTCCCACGAGCAGTACTTC. Protein product: CASSRSLQGSHEQYF.

V gene TRBV19 combines with J gene TRBJ1-4; 11 bases are shared with TRBD1. CDR3 length: 15 amino acids. Germline lookup yields CDR1 LNHDA and CDR2 SQIVND (reference sequence). Trimming at V came to 5 bases and at J to 8 bases, leaving 7 bases not matched to a gene. The CDR3: CASSSRTGGGEKLFF. CDR3 bases: TGTGCCAGTAGTTCCCGGACAGGGGGCGGCGAAAAACTGTTTTTT.

The gene calls are TRBV19 and TRBJ1-1, with D unclear. CDR1 LNHDA and CDR2 SQIVND come from the germline V gene (reference sequence). Trimming pared 4 bases from V and 4 bases from J, leaving 10 bases between. The CDR3 is 13 amino acids. The CDR3, as DNA: TGTGCCAGTAGTACAACAAGTGGCACTGAAGCTTTCTTT. It specifies CASSTTSGTEAFF.

This clone has only a few counts. The chain is built from TRBV4-1 and TRBJ1-4; possibly TRBD1 for D (5 bases). The CDR3 sequence is 16 residues long. Trimming left V 0 bases short and J 5 bases short, with 13 bases between. Germline lookup yields CDR1 MGHRA and CDR2 YSYEKL. This chain's CDR3 is CASSQEQRQRNEKLFF. In nucleotides, the CDR3 is TGCGCCAGCAGCCAAGAACAACGACAGAGAAATGAAAAACTGTTTTTT.

The chain combines TRBV6-6 with TRBJ2-7, with 7 bases matching TRBD1. The CDR3 contains 13 residues. Germline trimming cut 6 bases from V and 5 bases from J; bases unmatched to any gene: 7. The germline V gene encodes CDR1 MNHNY and CDR2 SVGAGI (reference sequence). Written as DNA, the CDR3 is TGTGCCAGCAGGCTCGACAGGGACCACGAGCAGTACTTC. Translating it yields CASRLDRDHEQYF.

V is TRBV6-6 and J is TRBJ1-3; 12 nucleotides line up with TRBD1. The CDR3 consists of 15 residues. Germline CDR1 and CDR2: MNHNY and SVGAGI (reference sequence). V shed 2 bases, J shed 8 bases, and the junction held 4 bases outside the gene matches. The CDR3 protein is CASSYPRDRGHTIYF. In nucleotides, the CDR3 is TGTGCCAGCAGTTACCCCCGGGACAGGGGGCACACCATATATTTT.

V and J are TRBV29-1 and TRBJ2-1; TRBD2 matches at 12 bases. The trim removed 7 bases at V and 10 bases at J, leaving 5 bases unmatched. Germline V gene sequence: CDR1 SQVTM, CDR2 ANQGSEA. The CDR3 has 12 amino acids. CDR3 amino acids: CSGGLAGREQFF. CDR3 bases: TGCAGCGGAGGACTAGCGGGACGGGAGCAGTTCTTC.

The chain joins TRBV11-1 to TRBJ2-3; possible D gene TRBD2, 5 bases. V was shortened by 3 bases and J by 0 bases, with 13 bases between the two germline ends. CDR1 is SGHAT and CDR2 is FQDESV in the germline V gene (reference sequence). This CDR3 has 16 amino acids. CDR3 nucleotides: TGTGCCAGCAGCTTCACCGAGGGAACTAGCACAGATACGCAGTATTTT. This gives the protein CASSFTEGTSTDTQYF.

The chain combines TRBV4-1 with TRBJ1-2; perhaps TRBD1 as D (5 bases). The CDR3 is 15 residues long. The germline V gene encodes CDR1 MGHRA and CDR2 YSYEKL. Trimming took 1 base from V and 0 from J, leaving 9 bases between them. CDR3 in DNA: TGCGCCAGCAGCCAAGCCGACAGTCCTAACTATGGCTACACCTTC. It specifies CASSQADSPNYGYTF.

The V gene is TRBV6-5, the J gene TRBJ2-5, with a tentative D call TRBD2 (6 bases). This CDR3 has 14 residues. In germline, CDR1 is MNHEY, CDR2 SVGAGI. V was clipped by 6 bases and J by 5 bases, with 16 bases between them. This CDR3 is CASRARDSGETQYF. CDR3 DNA sequence: TGTGCCAGCAGAGCCCGGGACTCTGGGGAGACCCAGTACTTC.

The rearrangement uses TRBV6-5 and TRBJ2-2, with TRBD1 as a possible D gene (6 bases). V dropped 2 bases and J dropped 1 base, with 11 bases sitting between them. The germline gives CDR1 MNHEY, CDR2 SVGAGI. CDR3 length equals 16 residues. The CDR3 is CASSYPEGQNTGELFF. CDR3 nucleotide sequence: TGTGCCAGCAGTTACCCTGAGGGACAGAACACCGGGGAGCTGTTTTTT.

The V and J genes are TRBV14 and TRBJ1-2; D gene unclear. Germline CDR1 reads SGHDN; CDR2 reads FVKESK. V was trimmed by 3 bases and J by 4 bases, leaving 9 bases between them. The CDR3 is made up of 13 amino acids. The CDR3 protein is CASSHTQIYGYTF. The CDR3, as DNA: TGTGCCAGCAGCCACACACAAATCTATGGCTACACCTTC.

This clone was counted a few times. The J gene is TRBJ2-7, the V gene TRBV16; D unclear. Germline lookup yields CDR1 KGHSY and CDR2 FQNENV. The V end lost 3 bases, the J end lost 2 bases, and 11 bases lay between the germline ends. This CDR3 spans 14 amino acids. For the CDR3, the DNA is TGTGCCAGCAGCCAGCGGTCCGGCACCTACGAGCAGTACTTC. Translating gives CASSQRSGTYEQYF.

The V call is TRBV5-1, the J call TRBJ1-6; 7 positions match TRBD1. V trimming: 4 bases; J trimming: 8 bases; junction bases outside the gene matches: 9. The CDR3 contains 15 residues. Germline V gives CDR1 SGHRS, CDR2 YFSETQ. This CDR3 reads CASSLSGQSYSPLHF. CDR3 bases: TGCGCCAGCAGCCTTTCGGGACAGTCTTATTCACCCCTCCACTTT. The full variable domain, with the rest looked up from reference TRBV5-1 and TRBJ1-6, is KAGVTQTPRYLIKTRGQQVTLSCSPISGHRSVSWYQQTPGQGLQFLFEYFSETQRNKGNFPGRFSGRQFSNSRSEMNVSTLELGDSALYLCASSLSGQSYSPLHFGNGTRLTVT.

The chain has TRBV5-1 and TRBJ2-5, with 9 bases identical to TRBD1. The CDR3 extends over 13 amino acids. V dropped 4 bases and J dropped 5; count of bases not matched to a gene: 3. Germline V gives CDR1 SGHRS, CDR2 YFSETQ. CDR3 sequence: CASSRDREETQYF. The CDR3 DNA is TGCGCCAGCAGCCGGGACAGGGAGGAGACCCAGTACTTC.

J is TRBJ2-1 and V is TRBV2, with D possibly TRBD1 on 8 matching bases. The CDR3 covers 15 residues. The germline gives CDR1 SNHLY, CDR2 FYNNEI. The V and J ends lost 11 bases and 0 bases respectively, with 17 bases between them. The CDR3 loop is CASAAGTGSYNEQFF. The CDR3 nucleotides read TGTGCCTCTGCAGCGGGGACAGGCTCCTACAATGAGCAGTTCTTC.

This sequence joins TRBV28 and TRBJ1-4, with 8 bases that match TRBD1. The length of the CDR3 is 16 residues. Germline CDR1 reads MDHEN; CDR2 reads SYDVKM. The V and J ends lost 6 bases and 4 bases, in that order; junction bases with no gene match: 10. Here the CDR3 reads CASSDSGTGINEKLFF. CDR3 nucleotide sequence: TGTGCCAGCAGCGACTCGGGGACAGGTATTAATGAAAAACTGTTTTTT.

This clone was recorded once. V gene TRBV25-1 combines with J gene TRBJ1-5; D gene ambiguous. The CDR3 has 16 amino acids. V dropped 3 bases and J dropped 6 bases, with 18 bases sitting between them. Germline V gene sequence: CDR1 MGHDK, CDR2 SYGVNS. This CDR3 is CASSDGHGVFGQPQHF. The CDR3 coding sequence is TGTGCCAGCAGTGATGGGCACGGGGTTTTTGGTCAGCCCCAGCATTTT.

The chain has TRBV10-3 and TRBJ2-5; 8 positions match TRBD1. V lost 4 bases, J lost 3 bases, and 1 base stayed unmatched. From germline, CDR1 is ENHRY and CDR2 SYGVKD. The CDR3 consists of 13 residues. CDR3 sequence (DNA): TGTGCCATCAGTGGGGGACAGGAAGAGACCCAGTACTTC. It is translated as CAISGGQEETQYF.

The CDR3 here is CAISPQPGTGDTDTQYF. DNA for the CDR3: TGTGCCATCAGTCCCCAGCCCGGGACAGGGGACACAGATACGCAGTATTTT. This chain connects TRBV10-3 to TRBJ2-3, with 10 bases fitting TRBD1. The germline CDR1 and CDR2 sequences are ENHRY and SYGVKD. J was trimmed by 2 bases and V by 5 bases; bases with no gene match: 10. CDR3 size: 17 residues.

The V gene is TRBV19, the J gene TRBJ1-4, with 9 bases lining up with TRBD1. This CDR3 region has 15 residues. The V and J ends lost 7 bases and 7 bases, in that order; junction bases with no gene match: 10. Looked up from germline, CDR1 is LNHDA and CDR2 is SQIVND (reference sequence). CDR3 bases: TGTGCCAGTAACCGACAGGGGGGAATTGGTGAAAAACTGTTTTTT. Translating it yields CASNRQGGIGEKLFF.

The chain is built from TRBV7-2 and TRBJ1-1; tentatively, D is TRBD1 (5 bases). The CDR3 loop spans 14 amino acids. V lost 5 bases to trimming and J lost 1 base, with 11 bases between them. Germline assignment: CDR1 SGHTA and CDR2 FQGNSA. CDR3 DNA sequence: TGTGCCAGCAGCCTTCGAGGACAGAACACTGAAGCTTTCTTT. It yields the protein CASSLRGQNTEAFF.

The count of this clone is one. The chain joins TRBV12-3 or TRBV12-4 to TRBJ2-1, with no clear D. The CDR3 is 13 amino acids. The ends were cut back, 5 bases at V and 2 bases at J, with 7 bases in the middle. For the CDR3, the DNA is TGTGCCAGCAGTCGCGGCACCTACAATGAGCAGTTCTTC. Its translation is CASSRGTYNEQFF.

This clone has a handful of counts. DNA of the CDR3: TGTGCCAGCAGCTTGGCTTTTGGGGCTAGCGGAACTGAGCAGTACTTC. Amino acid sequence: CASSLAFGASGTEQYF. The rearrangement links TRBV7-9 to TRBJ2-7; 7 nucleotides align to TRBD2. The CDR3 loop spans 16 amino acids. The germline gives CDR1 SEHNR, CDR2 FQNEAQ (reference sequence). V dropped 3 bases and J dropped 7; count of bases not matched to a gene: 15.

The J gene is TRBJ2-7, the V gene TRBV3-1 (or the pseudogene TRBV3-2); 13 positions agree with TRBD2. V dropped 3 bases and J dropped 4; count of bases not matched to a gene: 15. The germline gives CDR1 LGHDT, CDR2 YNNKEL (reference sequence). The CDR3 totals 19 residues. DNA for the CDR3: TGTGCCAGCAGCCAGGCCCCCGGGACTAGCGGGATAGGGATTTACGAGCAGTACTTC. Protein product: CASSQAPGTSGIGIYEQYF.

This sequence joins TRBV4-2 and TRBJ2-1; no clear D. The germline V and J ends were trimmed by 4 bases and 6 bases, with 19 bases remaining between them. CDR1 is LGHNA and CDR2 is YNFKEQ in the germline V gene. The CDR3 runs 16 residues. The CDR3 sequence is CASSRQDLTAVNEQFF. The CDR3 DNA follows: TGTGCCAGCAGCCGACAAGATCTAACGGCCGTCAATGAGCAGTTCTTC.

The V and J genes are TRBV19 and TRBJ1-6, with no clear D. This CDR3 is 16 amino acids long. Per the germline V gene, CDR1 is LNHDA and CDR2 is SQIVND (reference sequence). Deletions cut 7 bases from V and 0 bases from J, with 13 bases between. The CDR3 DNA reads as TGTGCCAGTACCACCGCGAGGAGCTCCTATAATTCACCCCTCCACTTT. This translates into CASTTARSSYNSPLHF.

This sequence joins TRBV24-1 and TRBJ1-2, with 9 bases aligning to TRBD1. V lost 2 bases to trimming and J lost 7 bases; unmatched junction nucleotides: 10. The CDR3 totals 16 residues. Germline V gives CDR1 KGHDR, CDR2 SFDVKD. The CDR3 region is CATSDYGGQGRAGYTF. The DNA of the CDR3 is TGTGCCACCAGTGATTATGGGGGACAGGGTCGGGCTGGCTACACCTTC.

J is TRBJ1-5 and V is TRBV19, with unresolved D. Germline V gene lookup returns CDR1 LNHDA and CDR2 SQIVND (reference sequence). The germline V and J ends were trimmed by 3 bases and 0 bases, with 9 bases remaining between them. This CDR3 has 15 amino acids. The CDR3 loop reads CASSMGINSNQPQHF. The CDR3 nucleotides read TGTGCCAGTAGTATGGGCATAAATAGCAATCAGCCCCAGCATTTT.